This T cell receptor (beta chain) was captured by sequencing in a study of OX40 agonist ivuxolimab in advanced cancers. As for the study in general: Head and neck, renal cell, melanoma or hepatocellular carcinoma were the cancers that dose-escalation patients had. Prior anti-PD-1, anti-PD-L1 or anti-CTLA-4 therapy did not bar entry, and more than 35% had some.

Comment on this clone: Its antigen is as yet unknown.

The CDR3 is 17 amino acids. CDR1 is SGHNT and CDR2 is YYREEE in the germline V gene (reference sequence). The table came from immunoSEQ multiplex PCR; TCRdb's copy has only in-frame clones and leaves some out. The data contain more than 65,000 clones, 80% to 95% of them singletons. Whole-study results and caveats: Blood T cells, both CD4+ and CD8+, expanded clonally by week 6 at 0.1 to 3.0 mg/kg.

This chain connects TRBV5-4 to TRBJ1-3; 9 positions match TRBD2. The DNA end is more similar to TRBJ2-2, so the J call may be wrong. Specimen: CD4+ or CD8+ T cells sorted from blood, collected in a trial of the OX40 agonist ivuxolimab. The clonotype comes from an adult with an advanced solid tumor such as melanoma, head and neck, liver or kidney cancer. The CDR3 DNA is TGTGCCAGCAGCAAGGAAAGCGGGAGGACCCTTACCGGGGAGCTGTTTTTT. It encodes CASSKESGRTLTGELFF.